This T cell receptor beta chain comes out of a study of blood T cell repertoires in COVID-19 (TCRdb year 2020). About the investigation overall: Samples from collaborators originated in the United States, Italy and Spain and spanned both the acute and convalescent phases of COVID-19. The repertoires were made available in a free public database intended to serve as a resource for research on the immune response to SARS-CoV-2. The material from the prospective study consisted of cDNA or gDNA derived from T cells, B-cell-depleted T cells, or PBMCs. Deeply sampled blood TCRbeta repertoires from subjects exposed to, actively infected with, or recovered from COVID-19 were included in the dataset. The samples were drawn from the first 160 participants of the ongoing ImmuneRACE study and from more than 1,000 subjects provided by 6 global collaborators. A de-identified subject ID, COVID-19 status, age in years and sex were almost always included in the sample metadata. Where HLA class I and class II types were available, the types were taken from metadata supplied by the sample provider, not from assay-based typing. Broader findings and caveats from the paper: How much clinical and demographic metadata was included differed by source and by participant, and the metadata was provided uncurated.

Trimming removed 6 bases from V and 0 bases from J, leaving 4 bases between the germline ends. From a lookup of the germline V gene, CDR1 and CDR2 are SNHLY and FYNNEI. From the cysteine up to the phenylalanine, the CDR3 has a length of 12 residues. Only the CDR3 part of the read is kept: 36 bases, read in frame from the first base. Comments on this clone: This receptor's antigen is unknown. Base-call qualities are not available, and no considerably larger clone is one nucleotide away.

TCRbeta CDR3 regions were amplified from genomic DNA by means of the immunoSEQ Assay, a bias-controlled multiplex PCR. As for how the authors treated the data: Nucleated cell counts per sample were estimated from amplification of reference gene primers within the assay. To quantify the absolute abundance of each unique TCRbeta CDR3 rearrangement, sequence reads were collapsed and filtered. For each sample, productive Simpson clonality was calculated as the square root of Simpson's diversity index across productive rearrangements. This is the immuneACCESS table as TCRdb keeps it, with only in-frame sequences that have V and J called. A part of the clones is gone; compared with another copy, unresolved V genes explain less than half, and the rest is unexplained. Clonal size and the V and J genes are those of that table, whereas D and trimming came from the DNA. This sample comprises about 260,000 clones, roughly 88% of them detected only once. The ten largest clones add up to 0.7% of the sample.

Each collaborating institution followed its own protocols to collect whole blood in K2EDTA tubes. For TCRbeta analysis, collaborators shipped samples as frozen whole blood, isolated PBMCs, or DNA extracted from either of those sample types. The chain was built from TRBV2 and TRBJ2-3, with the D gene not confidently named. The TCR originated in a human donor in a cohort sampled during active COVID-19. The sequencing sample was made of peripheral blood. The base sequence is TGTGCCAGCAGACGGAGCACAGATACGCAGTATTTT. The translation is CASRRSTDTQYF.